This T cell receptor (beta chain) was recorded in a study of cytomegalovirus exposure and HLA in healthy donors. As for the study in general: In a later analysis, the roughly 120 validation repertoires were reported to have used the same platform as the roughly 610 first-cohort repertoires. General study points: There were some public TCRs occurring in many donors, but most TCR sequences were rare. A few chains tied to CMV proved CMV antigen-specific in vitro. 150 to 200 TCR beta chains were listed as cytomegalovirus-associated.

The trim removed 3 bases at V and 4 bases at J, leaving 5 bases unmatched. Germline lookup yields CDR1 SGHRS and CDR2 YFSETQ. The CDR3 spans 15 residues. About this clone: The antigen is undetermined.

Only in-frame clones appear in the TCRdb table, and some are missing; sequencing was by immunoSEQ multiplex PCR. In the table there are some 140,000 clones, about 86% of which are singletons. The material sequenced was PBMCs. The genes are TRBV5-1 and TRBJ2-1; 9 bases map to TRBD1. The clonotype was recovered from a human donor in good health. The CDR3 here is CASSYYRGQYNEQFF. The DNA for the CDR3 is TGCGCCAGCAGCTATTACAGGGGGCAGTACAATGAGCAGTTCTTC.